The T cell receptor beta chain under discussion was sequenced for a study of T cells in localized non-small cell lung cancer. The germline V gene has CDR1 LGHNT and CDR2 FRNRAP. The CDR3 runs 14 residues. With 6 bases clipped from V and 6 bases from J, the junction kept 4 bases outside the gene matches. Here immunoSEQ multiplex PCR was the method, and the copy in TCRdb shows in-frame clones only, minus some. This sample has 130,000 or so clones, with roughly 90% found just once. This chain links TRBV12-5 with TRBJ2-1; 11 nucleotides line up with TRBD2. The starting material was peripheral blood, obtained before any cancer treatment. This TCR was sampled from an older female donor with stage I lung adenocarcinoma. The CDR3 nucleotides are TGTGCTAGTGGCGGGACTAGCGGATCCAATGAGCAGTTCTTC. It specifies CASGGTSGSNEQFF.